The 16 T cell receptor beta chains in this list originate from one sample, sequenced in a study of patients and donors after allogeneic stem cell transplantation. MiXCR was run by TCRdb on the RT-PCR reads, yielding one entry per CDR3 protein. The sample includes about 160,000 distinct CDR3 sequences, approximately 24% seen only once; the top ten take 25% to 30%. Sample: blood, either unsorted or a sorted T cell fraction (not recorded which). Every receptor here comes from a human donor who was either an allogeneic HSCT recipient or a stem cell or donor lymphocyte infusion donor (not recorded which). It is not recorded whose cells these are; they may come from a transplant donor.

V is TRBV29-1 and J is TRBJ1-1; 7 bases are shared with TRBD1. The germline CDR1 and CDR2 sequences are SQVTM and ANQGSEA. The CDR3 runs to 14 residues. The V gene end was trimmed by 2 bases and the J gene end by 1 base; junction bases not matched to a gene: 4. CDR3 bases: TGCAGCGTTGAAAAGGGGGCGGCGAACACTGAAGCTTTCTTT. This codes for CSVEKGAANTEAFF.

This chain connects TRBV12-3 or TRBV12-4 to TRBJ2-6; the match to TRBD1 covers 7 bases. Trimming at V came to 5 bases and at J to 4 bases, leaving 8 bases not matched to a gene. The CDR3 has 16 amino acids. The CDR3 here is CASSPSTGFGANVLTF. Written as DNA, the CDR3 is TGTGCCAGCAGTCCCTCGACAGGGTTCGGGGCCAACGTCCTGACTTTC.

This clonotype was observed a few times. V usage is TRBV4-1 and J usage is TRBJ1-1, with TRBD1 identical over 11 bases. This CDR3 is built from 18 residues. The germline gives CDR1 MGHRA, CDR2 YSYEKL. Unmatched junction bases numbered 10, after V lost 0 bases and J lost 4 bases. CDR3 sequence reads: CASSQDRGQGATSTEAFF. CDR3 sequence (DNA): TGCGCCAGCAGCCAAGATCGAGGACAGGGGGCTACGAGCACTGAAGCTTTCTTT.

This sequence joins TRBV4-1 and TRBJ2-7, with 10 nucleotides matching TRBD2. With 0 bases clipped from V and 3 bases from J, the junction kept 14 bases outside the gene matches. Germline V gives CDR1 MGHRA, CDR2 YSYEKL. The CDR3 length is 19 residues. The CDR3 protein is CASSQEELAGVPSYYEQYF. The CDR3 DNA sequence: TGCGCCAGCAGCCAAGAGGAGCTAGCGGGGGTTCCCTCTTACTACGAGCAGTACTTC.

This chain links TRBV29-1 with TRBJ2-1; 11 bases are a match to TRBD2. CDR1 and CDR2 (germline): SQVTM, ANQGSEA. The CDR3 sequence is 17 residues long. Trimming took 4 bases from V and 0 from J; bases not matched to a gene: 8. The CDR3: CSVGRGLAGGSYNEQFF. CDR3 DNA: TGCAGCGTTGGGAGAGGGCTAGCGGGAGGCTCCTACAATGAGCAGTTCTTC.

This clonotype was observed at least ten times. V is TRBV12-3 or TRBV12-4 and J is TRBJ1-4, with 7 bases matching TRBD1. V dropped 2 bases and J dropped 0; count of bases not matched to a gene: 12. This CDR3 has 19 amino acids. The CDR3 DNA reads as TGTGCCAGCAGTTTAACCTGGACAGGATGGGTCGCAACTAATGAAAAACTGTTTTTT. It is translated as CASSLTWTGWVATNEKLFF.

This clonotype occurred a few times. J is TRBJ2-5 and V is TRBV6-5; D gene uncertain. Germline CDR1 reads MNHEY; CDR2 reads SVGAGI. The CDR3 runs 14 residues. Trimming pared 0 bases from V and 1 base from J, leaving 6 bases between. In DNA, the CDR3 is TGTGCCAGCAGTTACTCGGAGATCCAAGAGACCCAGTACTTC. Amino acid sequence: CASSYSEIQETQYF.

This chain uses TRBV3-1 with TRBJ1-6; D gene uncertain. Germline CDR1 is LGHDT and CDR2 is YNNKEL (reference sequence). The CDR3 extends over 15 amino acids. Trimming took off 0 bases at V and 10 bases at J, with 13 bases between the two ends. This CDR3 reads CASSQDWAGGSPLHF. DNA of the CDR3: TGTGCCAGCAGCCAAGATTGGGCTGGTGGATCACCCCTCCACTTT.

The chain uses TRBV6-6 and TRBJ2-7; no clear D. The germline CDR1 and CDR2 sequences are MNHNY and SVGAGI (reference sequence). The CDR3 totals 12 residues. Trimming left V 0 bases short and J 5 bases short, with 5 bases between. CDR3 DNA: TGTGCCAGCAGTTACTCGACTGACGAGCAGTACTTC. This encodes CASSYSTDEQYF.

This clonotype has ten or more counts. The chain uses TRBV7-3 and TRBJ1-2; a possible D gene is TRBD1 (5 bases). This CDR3 is 14 amino acids long. V lost 0 bases and J lost 4, with 9 bases in between. Germline V gives CDR1 SGHTA, CDR2 FQGTGA. The CDR3 region is CASSLTPGTYGYTF. DNA of the CDR3: TGTGCCAGCAGCTTAACCCCAGGGACCTATGGCTACACCTTC.

The chain links TRBV21-1 to TRBJ2-5; the table's D call, TRBD1, was not checked against the DNA. TRBV21-1 is classified as a pseudogene. CDR3 length: 14 residues. The CDR3 coding sequence is TGTGCCAGCAGCTGGGGGGGCAGCCAAGAGACCCAGTACTTC. This encodes CASSWGGSQETQYF.

CDR3 region: CASSRDINYEQYF. Written as DNA, the CDR3 is TGTGCCAGCAGCCGGGACATAAACTACGAGCAGTACTTC. The chain is built from TRBV7-6 and TRBJ2-7; tentative D call: TRBD1 (6 bases). The CDR3 has 13 amino acids. Germline assignment: CDR1 SGHVS and CDR2 FNYEAQ. Trimming took 5 bases from V and 3 from J, leaving 11 bases between them. The variable domain in full, completed from reference TRBV7-6 and TRBJ2-7, reads GAGVSQSPRYKVTKRGQDVALRCDPISGHVSLYWYRQALGQGPEFLTYFNYEAQQDKSGLPNDRFSAERPEGSISTLTIQRTEQRDSAMYRCASSRDINYEQYFGPGTRLTVT.

This chain connects TRBV29-1 to TRBJ2-3; 11 nucleotides line up with TRBD1. The ends lost 6 bases at V and 5 bases at J; junction bases unmatched: 1. Germline lookup yields CDR1 SQVTM and CDR2 ANQGSEA. This CDR3 has 12 amino acids. The CDR3 DNA follows: TGCAGCGTGGACAGGGGGCTAGATACGCAGTATTTT. Its protein product is CSVDRGLDTQYF.

The chain joins TRBV10-3 to TRBJ1-5, with D possibly TRBD1 on 6 matching bases. The CDR3 loop spans 17 amino acids. Trimming left V 2 bases short and J 0 bases short, with 14 bases between. Germline assignment: CDR1 ENHRY and CDR2 SYGVKD. The DNA of the CDR3 is TGTGCCATCAGTGAGAAGGGGGACCGATATAGCAATCAGCCCCAGCATTTT. Translated: CAISEKGDRYSNQPQHF.

The rearrangement uses TRBV7-2 and TRBJ1-4; D perhaps matches TRBD1 (5 bases). With 1 base removed from V and 7 bases from J, the gap between germline ends came to 16 bases. In germline, CDR1 is SGHTA, CDR2 FQGNSA. The CDR3 covers 16 residues. The CDR3 loop reads CASSLEPLGRGEKLFF. Written as DNA, the CDR3 is TGTGCCAGCAGCTTAGAACCCCTGGGGCGCGGTGAAAAACTGTTTTTT.

This clonotype has at least ten counts. The chain carries TRBV12-3 or TRBV12-4 and TRBJ2-5; TRBD2 might be the D (5 bases). This CDR3 spans 14 amino acids. Trimming removed 5 bases at V and 4 bases at J, with 14 bases between. In DNA, the CDR3 is TGTGCCAGCAGTCTCCGGACTTTAGGAGAGACCCAGTACTTC. Translating gives CASSLRTLGETQYF.